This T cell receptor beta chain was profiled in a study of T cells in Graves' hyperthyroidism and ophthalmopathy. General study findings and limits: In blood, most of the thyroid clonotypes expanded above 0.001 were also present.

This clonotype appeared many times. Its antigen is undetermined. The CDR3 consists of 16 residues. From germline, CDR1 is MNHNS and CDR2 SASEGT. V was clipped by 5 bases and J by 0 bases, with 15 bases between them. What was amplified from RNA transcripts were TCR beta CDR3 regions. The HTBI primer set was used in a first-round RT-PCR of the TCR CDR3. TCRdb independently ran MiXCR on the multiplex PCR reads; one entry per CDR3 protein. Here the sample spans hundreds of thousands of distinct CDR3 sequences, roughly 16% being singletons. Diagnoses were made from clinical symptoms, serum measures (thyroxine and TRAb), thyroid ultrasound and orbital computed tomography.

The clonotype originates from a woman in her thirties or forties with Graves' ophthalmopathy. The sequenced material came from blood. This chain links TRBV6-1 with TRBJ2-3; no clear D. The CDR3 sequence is CASSSYSSLSTDTQYF. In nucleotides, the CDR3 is TGTGCCAGCAGTTCTTACAGTTCCCTTAGCACAGATACGCAGTATTTT.